Below are 7 T cell receptor beta chains sequenced from a single sample in a study of a mutant IDH1 vaccine in newly diagnosed glioma. Data came from immunoSEQ multiplex PCR; TCRdb stores just in-frame clones and leaves some out. The sample carries tens of thousands of clones, around 82% recorded once. Time point meaning: baseline, week 1 (first vaccination visit). The treatment: pre-vaccination baseline after standard-of-care therapy. The specimen was PBMCs, collected from a glioma patient treated with radiotherapy, temozolomide or both. The receptor source for this set is a woman in her forties or fifties with glioma.

The genes are TRBV14 and TRBJ2-3, with D unresolved. V gave up 4 bases and J gave up 5 bases, with 7 bases separating them. Germline CDR1 is SGHDN and CDR2 is FVKESK. The CDR3 is made up of 12 amino acids. Here the CDR3 reads CASSLFGDTQYF. The CDR3 nucleotides are TGTGCCAGCAGCCTGTTCGGAGATACGCAGTATTTT.

The chain joins TRBV5-1 to TRBJ1-3; D gene uncertain. This CDR3 has 17 residues. In germline, CDR1 is SGHRS, CDR2 YFSETQ. V lost 0 bases, J lost 0 bases, and 13 bases lay in between. The CDR3: CASSLVGSGTSGNTIYF. The CDR3 bases are TGCGCCAGCAGCTTGGTGGGCAGCGGAACCTCTGGAAACACCATATATTTT. Combining the CDR3 with reference TRBV5-1 and TRBJ1-3 gives the whole variable domain KAGVTQTPRYLIKTRGQQVTLSCSPISGHRSVSWYQQTPGQGLQFLFEYFSETQRNKGNFPGRFSGRQFSNSRSEMNVSTLELGDSALYLCASSLVGSGTSGNTIYFGEGSWLTVV.

The chain has TRBV7-2 and TRBJ1-2, with D tentatively TRBD1 (5 bases). The V gene's germline CDR1 is SGHTA and CDR2 FQGNSA. The CDR3 contains 14 residues. V was cut by 4 bases and J by 7 bases, with 16 bases left in between. The CDR3 DNA is TGTGCCAGCAGCTCTATGTTGGCGGGGGGTGGCTACACCTTC. Translating gives CASSSMLAGGGYTF.

V and J are TRBV2 and TRBJ1-3; D might be TRBD1 (5 bases). V lost 6 bases and J lost 4, with 16 bases in between. CDR1 SNHLY and CDR2 FYNNEI come from the germline V gene. The CDR3 is made up of 15 amino acids. The CDR3 protein is CASRATTGGGNTIYF. The CDR3 DNA sequence: TGTGCCAGCAGGGCCACTACAGGAGGAGGAAACACCATATATTTT. Complete variable domain (other parts from reference TRBV2 and TRBJ1-3): EPEVTQTPSHQVTQMGQEVILRCVPISNHLYFYWYRQILGQKVEFLVSFYNNEISEKSEIFDDQFSVERPDGSNFTLKIRSTKLEDSAMYFCASRATTGGGNTIYFGEGSWLTVV.

This chain uses TRBV4-1 with TRBJ2-2, with D maybe TRBD2 (5 bases). Per germline, CDR1 MGHRA and CDR2 YSYEKL. V lost 4 bases and J 6 bases, leaving 15 bases between the germline ends. The CDR3 runs 15 residues. The CDR3 sequence: CASSLLGGNAGELFF. In DNA, the CDR3 is TGCGCCAGCAGCCTTTTAGGAGGTAACGCCGGGGAGCTGTTTTTT.

The chain uses TRBV27 and TRBJ1-5, with 8 bases aligning to TRBD1. The germline gives CDR1 MNHEY, CDR2 SMNVEV (reference sequence). The CDR3 runs 13 residues. The V segment lost 6 bases and the J segment 7 bases; nucleotides outside the gene matches: 5. This CDR3 reads CASSPDRAQPQHF. CDR3 nucleotides: TGTGCCAGCAGCCCGGACAGGGCACAGCCCCAGCATTTT.

The chain is built from TRBV5-1 and TRBJ2-1; 7 bases fit TRBD2. The CDR3 length is 16 residues. J lost 0 bases, V lost 4 bases, and 7 bases had no gene match. Germline assignment: CDR1 SGHRS and CDR2 YFSETQ. CDR3 residues: CASSIKRGRSYNEQFF. CDR3 DNA sequence: TGCGCCAGCAGCATCAAGCGGGGCCGCTCCTACAATGAGCAGTTCTTC.